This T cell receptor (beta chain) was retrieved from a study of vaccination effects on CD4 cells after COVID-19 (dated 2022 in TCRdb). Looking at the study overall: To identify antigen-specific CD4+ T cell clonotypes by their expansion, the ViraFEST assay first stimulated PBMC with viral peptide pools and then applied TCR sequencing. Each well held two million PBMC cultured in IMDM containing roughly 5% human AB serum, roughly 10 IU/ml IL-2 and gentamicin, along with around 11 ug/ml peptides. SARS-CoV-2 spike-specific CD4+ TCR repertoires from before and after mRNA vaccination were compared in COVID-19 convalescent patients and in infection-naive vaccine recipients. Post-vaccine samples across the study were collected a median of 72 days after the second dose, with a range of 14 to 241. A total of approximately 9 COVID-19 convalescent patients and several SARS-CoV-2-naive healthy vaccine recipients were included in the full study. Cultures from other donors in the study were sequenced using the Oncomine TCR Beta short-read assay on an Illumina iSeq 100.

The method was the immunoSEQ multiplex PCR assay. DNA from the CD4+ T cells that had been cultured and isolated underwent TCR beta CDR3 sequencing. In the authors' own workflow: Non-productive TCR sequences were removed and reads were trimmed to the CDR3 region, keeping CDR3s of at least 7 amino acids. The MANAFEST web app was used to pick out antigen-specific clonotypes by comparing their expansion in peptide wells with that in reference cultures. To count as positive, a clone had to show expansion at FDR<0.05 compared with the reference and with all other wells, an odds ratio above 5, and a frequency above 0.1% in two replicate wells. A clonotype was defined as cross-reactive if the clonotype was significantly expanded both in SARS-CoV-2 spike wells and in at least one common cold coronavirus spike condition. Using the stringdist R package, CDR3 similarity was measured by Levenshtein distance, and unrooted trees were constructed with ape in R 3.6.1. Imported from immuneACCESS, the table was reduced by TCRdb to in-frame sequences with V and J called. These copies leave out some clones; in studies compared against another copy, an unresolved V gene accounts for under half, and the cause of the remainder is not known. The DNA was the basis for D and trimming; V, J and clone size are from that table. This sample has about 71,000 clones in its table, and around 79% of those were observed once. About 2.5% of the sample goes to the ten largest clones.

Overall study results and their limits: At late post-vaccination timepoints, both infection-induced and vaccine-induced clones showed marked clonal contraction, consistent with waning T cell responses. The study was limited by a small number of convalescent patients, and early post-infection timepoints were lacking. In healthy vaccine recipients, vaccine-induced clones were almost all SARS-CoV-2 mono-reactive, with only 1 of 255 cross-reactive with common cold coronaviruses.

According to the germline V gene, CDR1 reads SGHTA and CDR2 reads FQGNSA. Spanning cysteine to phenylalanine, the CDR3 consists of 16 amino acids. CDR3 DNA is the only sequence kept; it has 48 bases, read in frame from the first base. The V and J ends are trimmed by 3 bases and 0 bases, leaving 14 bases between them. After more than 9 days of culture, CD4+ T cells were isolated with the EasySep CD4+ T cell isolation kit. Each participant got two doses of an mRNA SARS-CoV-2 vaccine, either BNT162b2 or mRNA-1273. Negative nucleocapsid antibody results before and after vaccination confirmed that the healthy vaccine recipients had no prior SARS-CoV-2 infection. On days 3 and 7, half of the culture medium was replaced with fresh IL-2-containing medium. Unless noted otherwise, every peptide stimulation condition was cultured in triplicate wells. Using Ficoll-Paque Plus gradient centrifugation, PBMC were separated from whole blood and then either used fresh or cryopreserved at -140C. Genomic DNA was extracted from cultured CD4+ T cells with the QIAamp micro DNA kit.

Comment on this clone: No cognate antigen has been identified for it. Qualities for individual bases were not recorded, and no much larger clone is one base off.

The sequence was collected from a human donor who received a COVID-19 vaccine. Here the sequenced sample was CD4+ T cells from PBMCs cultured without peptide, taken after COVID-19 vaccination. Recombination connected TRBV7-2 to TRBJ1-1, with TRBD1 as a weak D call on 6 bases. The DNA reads TGTGCCAGCAGCTTCGCGGGGGGGCGGCTGAACACTGAAGCTTTCTTT. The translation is CASSFAGGRLNTEAFF.